This T cell receptor beta chain was identified in a study of blood T cell repertoires in COVID-19. Study-level background: Sources were T cells, B-cell-depleted T cells, or PBMCs; the material itself was cDNA or gDNA.

Data came from immunoSEQ multiplex PCR; TCRdb stores just in-frame clones and leaves some out. The sample yields 280,000 or so clones, around 90% seen once. This clone was picked up a small number of times. Germline loops: CDR1 MNHEY, CDR2 SMNVEV (reference sequence). V dropped 2 bases and J dropped 6; count of bases not matched to a gene: 8. The CDR3 consists of 16 residues. The sequence derives from a man between 18 and 29 years old with active or convalescent COVID-19. This sequence joins TRBV27 and TRBJ2-2; TRBD1 agrees at 8 bases. Source material: peripheral blood. CDR3 in DNA: TGTGCCAGCAGTTTAGCCGGGACAGGAGTAGCCGGGGAGCTGTTTTTT. Translated: CASSLAGTGVAGELFF.